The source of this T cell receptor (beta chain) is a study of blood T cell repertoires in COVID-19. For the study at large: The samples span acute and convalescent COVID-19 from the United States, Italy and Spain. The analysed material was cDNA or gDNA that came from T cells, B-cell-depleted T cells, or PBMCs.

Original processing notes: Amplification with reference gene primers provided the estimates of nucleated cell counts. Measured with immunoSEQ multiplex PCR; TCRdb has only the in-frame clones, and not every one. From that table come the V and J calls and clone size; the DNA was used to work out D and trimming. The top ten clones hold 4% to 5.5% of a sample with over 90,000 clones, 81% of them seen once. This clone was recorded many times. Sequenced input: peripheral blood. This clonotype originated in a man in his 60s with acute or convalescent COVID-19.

This chain's CDR3 is CASSLGTGFNQPQHF. The CDR3 bases are TGTGCCAGCAGCTTGGGGACAGGGTTTAATCAGCCCCAGCATTTT. The chain couples TRBV5-5 to TRBJ1-5, with TRBD1 identical over 8 bases. This CDR3 is 15 amino acids long. Germline V CDR1 and CDR2: SGHKS, YYEKEE (reference sequence). V dropped 0 bases and J dropped 4; count of bases not matched to a gene: 3.